Reported below is one TCR beta chain. This entry comes from a study of control samples from healthy donors and cancer patients. The length of the CDR3 is 15 residues. Germline CDR1 is LNHNV and CDR2 is YYDKDF (reference sequence). The V end was cut by 8 bases, the J end by 5 bases, with 22 bases between. TCRdb's table, derived via immunoSEQ multiplex PCR, lists solely in-frame clones and lacks some. Among 150,000 to 200,000 clones listed, roughly 92% were seen once. Sequenced sample: blood. The TCR was taken from a woman in her 30s in good health. V gene TRBV15 combines with J gene TRBJ2-7; D may be TRBD2 (5 bases). For the CDR3, the DNA is TGTGCCACCCCTATGGGAGAAAACGAAGGCCACGAGCAGTACTTC. Amino acid sequence: CATPMGENEGHEQYF.